This T cell receptor beta chain was obtained from a study of blood T cells in healthy people across ages. V lost 2 bases, J lost 6 bases, and 13 bases lay in between. Germline V CDR1 and CDR2: DFQATT, SNEGSKA (reference sequence). There are 14 residues in the CDR3. Together with a sample-barcoded 5' primer, a J-beta primer mix was included in a second PCR lasting about 7 to 11 cycles. MiXCR was run by TCRdb on the 5' RACE reads, yielding one entry per CDR3 protein. Of around 400,000 distinct CDR3 sequences in the sample, roughly half are singletons; the top ten hold under 65%. In this sample, this clonotype turned up many times. Its antigen is unidentified. For every donor, a draw yielded approximately 9.9 milliliters of peripheral blood. General study results and limits: Expanded clonotype changes were possibly confounded by unknown donor CMV status.

The chain joins TRBV20-1 to TRBJ1-4; no clear D gene. This receptor was taken from a man between 60 and 75 years old in good health. Material: blood. CDR3 in DNA: TGCAGTGCTAGAAGTAGGACTGTCCATGAAAAACTGTTTTTT. This codes for CSARSRTVHEKLFF.